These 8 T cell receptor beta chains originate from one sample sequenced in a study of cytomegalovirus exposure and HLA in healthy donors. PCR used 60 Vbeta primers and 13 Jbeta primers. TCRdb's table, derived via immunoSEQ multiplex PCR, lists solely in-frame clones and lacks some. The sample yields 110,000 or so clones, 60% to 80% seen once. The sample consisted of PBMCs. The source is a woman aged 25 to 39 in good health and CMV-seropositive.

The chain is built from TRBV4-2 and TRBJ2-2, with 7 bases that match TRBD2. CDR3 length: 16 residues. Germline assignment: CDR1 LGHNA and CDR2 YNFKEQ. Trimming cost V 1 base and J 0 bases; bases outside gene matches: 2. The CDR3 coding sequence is TGTGCCAGCAGCCAAGGAGCGGGATCGAACACCGGGGAGCTGTTTTTT. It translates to CASSQGAGSNTGELFF.

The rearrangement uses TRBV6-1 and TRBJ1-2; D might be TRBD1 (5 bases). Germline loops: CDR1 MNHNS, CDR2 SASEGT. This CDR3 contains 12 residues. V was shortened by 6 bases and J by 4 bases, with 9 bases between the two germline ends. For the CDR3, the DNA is TGTGCCAGCAGCCAAGACAGCTATGGCTACACCTTC. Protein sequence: CASSQDSYGYTF.

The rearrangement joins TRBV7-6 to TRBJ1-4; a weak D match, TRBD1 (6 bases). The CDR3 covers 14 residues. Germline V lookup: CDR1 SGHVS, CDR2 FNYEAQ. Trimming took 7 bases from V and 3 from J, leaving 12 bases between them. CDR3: CASKQDSANEKLFF. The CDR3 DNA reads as TGTGCCAGCAAGCAGGACAGCGCTAATGAAAAACTGTTTTTT.

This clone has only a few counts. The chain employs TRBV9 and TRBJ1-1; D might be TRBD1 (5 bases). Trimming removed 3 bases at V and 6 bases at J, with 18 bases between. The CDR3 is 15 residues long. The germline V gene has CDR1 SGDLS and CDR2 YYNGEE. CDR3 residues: CASSADGSGYPEAFF. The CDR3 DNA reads TGTGCCAGCAGCGCAGACGGGTCAGGGTACCCTGAAGCTTTCTTT. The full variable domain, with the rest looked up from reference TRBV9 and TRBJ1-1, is DSGVTQTPKHLITATGQRVTLRCSPRSGDLSVYWYQQSLDQGLQFLIQYYNGEERAKGNILERFSAQQFPDLHSELNLSSLELGDSALYFCASSADGSGYPEAFFGQGTRLTVV.

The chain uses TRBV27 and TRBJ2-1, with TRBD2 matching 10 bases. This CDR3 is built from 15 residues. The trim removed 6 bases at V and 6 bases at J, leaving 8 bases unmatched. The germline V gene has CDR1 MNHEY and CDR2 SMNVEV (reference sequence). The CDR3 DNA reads TGTGCCAGCAGAAAAAGCGGGGGGGCGGCCAATGAGCAGTTCTTC. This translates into CASRKSGGAANEQFF.

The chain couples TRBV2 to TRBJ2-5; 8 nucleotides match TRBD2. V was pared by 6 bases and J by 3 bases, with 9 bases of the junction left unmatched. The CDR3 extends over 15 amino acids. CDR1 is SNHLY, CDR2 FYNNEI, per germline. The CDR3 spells CASRMLAGTEETQYF. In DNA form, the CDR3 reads TGTGCCAGCAGAATGCTAGCGGGTACTGAAGAGACCCAGTACTTC.

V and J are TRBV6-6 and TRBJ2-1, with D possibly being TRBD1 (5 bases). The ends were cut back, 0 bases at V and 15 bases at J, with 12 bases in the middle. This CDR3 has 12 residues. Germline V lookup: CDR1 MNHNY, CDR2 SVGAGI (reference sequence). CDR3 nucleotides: TGTGCCAGCAGTTACTCGACAAGGGGAACGTTCTTC. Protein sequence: CASSYSTRGTFF.

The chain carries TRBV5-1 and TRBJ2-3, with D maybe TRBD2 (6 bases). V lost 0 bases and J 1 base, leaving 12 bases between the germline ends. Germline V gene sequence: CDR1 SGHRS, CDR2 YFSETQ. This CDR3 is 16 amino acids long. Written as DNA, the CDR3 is TGCGCCAGCAGCTTGGATGCGGGGCAGGGCACAGATACGCAGTATTTT. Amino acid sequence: CASSLDAGQGTDTQYF.